What follows is one TCR beta chain and its context. These data come from a study of T cell responses to AZD1222 COVID-19 vaccine. Sequencing used immunoSEQ multiplex PCR; TCRdb keeps in-frame clones, though not all of them. Found here are tens of thousands of clones, over 60% of them singletons; the top ten hold 47%. Germline trimming cut 4 bases from V and 2 bases from J; bases unmatched to any gene: 13. Germline loops: CDR1 MDHEN, CDR2 SYDVKM. The CDR3 is made up of 18 amino acids. The sequencing used peripheral blood, collected 28 days after the second AZD1222 dose. The source is an adult who received the AZD1222 COVID-19 vaccine. The V and J genes are TRBV28 and TRBJ2-3, with TRBD2 identical over 9 bases. CDR3 nucleotide sequence: TGTGCCAGCAGTTCATCCAGGGCTAGCGGGGCTCCCACAGATACGCAGTATTTT. Its protein is CASSSSRASGAPTDTQYF.